This TCR beta chain came from a study of PD-L1 blockade in urothelial cancer. Time point reported: peripheral blood 6 weeks after treatment start. The trim removed 9 bases at V and 4 bases at J, leaving 4 bases unmatched. CDR3 length: 12 amino acids. CDR1 LNHDA and CDR2 SQIVND come from the germline V gene (reference sequence). This clone was observed a single time. In each PCR, synthetic TCR analog templates were spiked in. Assay used: immunoSEQ multiplex PCR; TCRdb lists only in-frame clones, some missing. Among about 41,000 clones listed, approximately 81% were seen once. This rearrangement joins TRBV19 to TRBJ2-7; 9 bases are shared with TRBD1. This receptor was obtained from a man in his 70s with urothelial cancer. The sample in question was PBMCs, obtained around atezolizumab (anti-PD-L1) treatment. In DNA, the CDR3 is TGTGCCAGCCGGGACAGGGTTTACGAGCAGTACTTC. Translation: CASRDRVYEQYF.